This T cell receptor (beta chain) was obtained from a study of T cells in Graves' hyperthyroidism and ophthalmopathy. This clonotype was observed at least ten times. On the basis of clinical symptoms, serum thyroxine and TRAb, thyroid ultrasound and orbital computed tomography, diagnoses were made. Germline V gives CDR1 MNHNY, CDR2 SVGAGI (reference sequence). The CDR3 totals 15 residues. The V gene lost 0 bases and the J gene lost 5 bases, with 13 bases spanning the gap. The source material, RNA transcripts, was used to amplify TCR beta CDR3 regions. During a first-round RT-PCR of the TCR CDR3, the HTBI primer set was used. TCRdb called the multiplex PCR reads again in MiXCR, with one record for every CDR3 protein. The sample comprises 400,000 to 500,000 distinct CDR3 sequences, 14% of which are singletons, and 15% to 20% rests with the top ten.

The gene calls are TRBV6-6 and TRBJ2-5, with D perhaps matching TRBD2 (5 bases). Material for sequencing was blood. This sequence was found in a woman aged 18 to 35 with Graves' hyperthyroidism. The CDR3 DNA is TGTGCCAGCAGTTACTCGAGGGCACTGTCGGAGACCCAGTACTTC. Residues: CASSYSRALSETQYF.